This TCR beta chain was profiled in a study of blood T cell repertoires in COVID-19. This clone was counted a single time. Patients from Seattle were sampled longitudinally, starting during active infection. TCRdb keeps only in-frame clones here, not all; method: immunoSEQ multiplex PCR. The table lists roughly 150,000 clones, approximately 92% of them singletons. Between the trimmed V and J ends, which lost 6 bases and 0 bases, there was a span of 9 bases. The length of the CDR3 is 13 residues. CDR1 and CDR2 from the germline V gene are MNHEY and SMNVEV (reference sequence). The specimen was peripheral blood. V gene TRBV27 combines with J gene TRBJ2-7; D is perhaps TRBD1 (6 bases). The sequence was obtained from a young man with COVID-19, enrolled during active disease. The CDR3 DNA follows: TGTGCCAGCAGAGGGGGAAGCTCCTACGAGCAGTACTTC. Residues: CASRGGSSYEQYF.